These 7 T cell receptor beta chains were sequenced from one sample in a study of T cell responses to AZD1222 COVID-19 vaccine. The table came from immunoSEQ multiplex PCR; TCRdb's copy has only in-frame clones and leaves some out. The sample has over 100,000 clones; around 90% are singletons. The sample consisted of peripheral blood, taken 28 days after the second AZD1222 dose. These receptors originate from an adult who received the AZD1222 COVID-19 vaccine.

The chain recombines TRBV2 with TRBJ1-4; TRBD1 agrees at 7 bases. The V and J ends lost 6 bases and 8 bases, in that order; junction bases with no gene match: 6. Germline CDR1 SNHLY, CDR2 FYNNEI. The CDR3 consists of 13 residues. CDR3 residues: CASREQGLEKLFF. The CDR3 DNA sequence: TGTGCCAGCAGGGAACAGGGGTTGGAAAAACTGTTTTTT.

This rearrangement joins TRBV6-1 to TRBJ1-6, with D possibly being TRBD1 (5 bases). V was clipped by 3 bases and J by 8 bases, with 20 bases between them. Germline CDR1 and CDR2: MNHNS and SASEGT. The CDR3 contains 17 residues. CDR3 in amino acids: CASSDRRGGPEDSPLHF. Written as DNA, the CDR3 is TGTGCCAGCAGTGATCGTAGGGGCGGGCCCGAGGATTCACCCCTCCACTTT.

The CDR3 region has the DNA TGTGCCAGTAGTCAATCGGACAGGCCTTTTACTGAAGCTTTCTTT. Residues: CASSQSDRPFTEAFF. The chain couples TRBV19 to TRBJ1-1, with TRBD1 matching 7 bases. Germline CDR1 is LNHDA and CDR2 is SQIVND (reference sequence). This CDR3 is 15 amino acids long. The ends lost 5 bases at V and 5 bases at J; junction bases unmatched: 11. Full variable domain (remainder filled in from reference TRBV19 and TRBJ1-1): DGGITQSPKYLFRKEGQNVTLSCEQNLNHDAMYWYRQDPGQGLRLIYYSQIVNDFQKGDIAEGYSVSREKKESFPLTVTSAQKNPTAFYLCASSQSDRPFTEAFFGQGTRLTVV.

In its sample, this clone was seen once. The V gene is TRBV14, the J gene TRBJ1-1; D is undetermined. This CDR3 has 13 amino acids. With 0 bases removed from V and 3 bases from J, the gap between germline ends came to 5 bases. From germline, CDR1 is SGHDN and CDR2 FVKESK. CDR3 region: CASSQDRDTEAFF. In DNA, the CDR3 is TGTGCCAGCAGCCAAGATAGAGACACTGAAGCTTTCTTT.

The chain uses TRBV19 and TRBJ1-5, with D uncertain. The CDR3 is made up of 13 amino acids. The V gene lost 10 bases and the J gene lost 4 bases, with 14 bases spanning the gap. The germline CDR1 and CDR2 sequences are LNHDA and SQIVND (reference sequence). CDR3 coding DNA: TGTGCCACCCAGTATTCGAGAAATCAGCCCCAGCATTTT. This sequence encodes CATQYSRNQPQHF. The full variable domain, its missing parts supplied by reference TRBV19 and TRBJ1-5, is DGGITQSPKYLFRKEGQNVTLSCEQNLNHDAMYWYRQDPGQGLRLIYYSQIVNDFQKGDIAEGYSVSREKKESFPLTVTSAQKNPTAFYLCATQYSRNQPQHFGDGTRLSIL.

V is TRBV5-1 and J is TRBJ2-3; 16 bases agree with TRBD2. This CDR3 region has 17 residues. V trimming: 4 bases; J trimming: 3 bases; junction bases outside the gene matches: 5. The germline CDR1 and CDR2 sequences are SGHRS and YFSETQ. For the CDR3, the DNA is TGCGCCAGCAGCCTCGGGACTAGCGGGGGGGCTACAGATACGCAGTATTTT. Translation: CASSLGTSGGATDTQYF.

This chain connects TRBV6-5 to TRBJ1-2; no firm D call. The CDR3 runs to 14 residues. Germline V gene data show CDR1 as MNHEY and CDR2 as SVGAGI. V was pared by 5 bases and J by 1 base, with 11 bases between. The CDR3 here is CASSPGRINYGYTF. CDR3 DNA: TGTGCCAGCAGTCCCGGCAGAATTAACTATGGCTACACCTTC.